This TCR beta chain is drawn from a study of cytomegalovirus exposure and HLA in healthy donors. The germline V gene has CDR1 SGHVS and CDR2 FNYEAQ. The V gene lost 4 bases and the J gene lost 4 bases, with 16 bases spanning the gap. This CDR3 is 15 amino acids long. The PCR made use of 60 Vbeta and 13 Jbeta primers. The assay was immunoSEQ multiplex PCR, and TCRdb's table has in-frame clones only and misses some. The data hold approximately 110,000 clones, with just under 70% observed a single time. Specimen: PBMCs. The source is a woman aged 70-85 years in good health and CMV-seropositive. The J gene is TRBJ2-5, the V gene TRBV7-6; D might be TRBD2 (5 bases). For the CDR3, the DNA is TGTGCCAGCAGCTCCCTCCGCGGGTTGGTAGAGACCCAGTACTTC. It codes for CASSSLRGLVETQYF.